A single sample gave rise to the 24 T cell receptor beta chains below, sequenced in a study of T cells in tumors after PD-1 blockade. Data came from immunoSEQ multiplex PCR; TCRdb stores just in-frame clones and leaves some out. This sample has some 47,000 clones, with just under 80% found just once. Specimen: PBMCs, collected before anti-PD-1 treatment. Receptor source: a human donor with basal cell carcinoma.

The V call is TRBV28, the J call TRBJ1-4; no definite D call. This CDR3 spans 15 amino acids. V was cut by 3 bases and J by 0 bases, with 8 bases left in between. Germline V gene lookup returns CDR1 MDHEN and CDR2 SYDVKM. CDR3: CASSFGGSTNEKLFF. In DNA, the CDR3 is TGTGCCAGCAGTTTTGGCGGCTCAACTAATGAAAAACTGTTTTTT.

Turning to this clone: The sample carries other DNA sequences with the same CDR3. The rearrangement links TRBV29-1 to TRBJ1-2; D is uncertain. Between the trimmed V and J ends, which lost 4 bases and 1 base, there was a span of 10 bases. Germline CDR1 SQVTM, CDR2 ANQGSEA. The CDR3 has 13 amino acids. DNA for the CDR3: TGCAGCGTTGTACCGGGGAATAACTATGGCTACACCTTC. It yields the protein CSVVPGNNYGYTF.

The chain combines TRBV6-6 with TRBJ1-4; TRBD1 matches at 7 bases. CDR3 length: 15 amino acids. The junction had 11 bases not matched to a gene; V was cut back by 5 bases and J by 8 bases. Germline-derived CDR1 and CDR2 are MNHNY and SVGAGI (reference sequence). CDR3 DNA sequence: TGTGCCAGCAGTAAAGGACAGGTCCTTGGGGAAAAACTGTTTTTT. Amino acids: CASSKGQVLGEKLFF.

The V and J genes are TRBV9 and TRBJ1-2; D remains ambiguous. Between the trimmed V and J ends, which lost 1 base and 7 bases, there was a span of 20 bases. This CDR3 has 16 amino acids. In germline, CDR1 is SGDLS, CDR2 YYNGEE. The CDR3 region is CASSVLVDPGSGGYTF. The CDR3 bases are TGTGCCAGCAGCGTACTAGTGGACCCCGGCAGTGGTGGCTACACCTTC.

This clone was detected once. The chain has TRBV2 and TRBJ2-5; D is undetermined. In germline, CDR1 is SNHLY, CDR2 FYNNEI. Trimming removed 2 bases from V and 5 bases from J, with 12 bases in between. The CDR3 extends over 14 amino acids. CDR3 in amino acids: CASSEIYGQETQYF. Here the CDR3 DNA reads TGTGCCAGCAGTGAAATTTATGGGCAGGAGACCCAGTACTTC.

This sequence joins TRBV5-5 and TRBJ1-2, with D tentatively TRBD1 (6 bases). With 4 bases removed from V and 5 bases from J, the gap between germline ends came to 18 bases. From germline, CDR1 is SGHKS and CDR2 YYEKEE (reference sequence). The CDR3 consists of 15 residues. In nucleotides, the CDR3 is TGTGCCAGCAGCACGGGGGGCCTTGGAGGGTATGGCTACACCTTC. Translation: CASSTGGLGGYGYTF.

In its sample, this clone was seen a few times. The rearrangement links TRBV6-5 to TRBJ1-6; 7 positions agree with TRBD1. Germline CDR1 reads MNHEY; CDR2 reads SVGAGI. V lost 5 bases, J lost 8 bases, and 9 bases stayed unmatched. CDR3 size: 15 residues. CDR3 sequence (DNA): TGTGCCAGCAGTCCACAGGGGAGGCGGGATTCACCCCTCCACTTT. It codes for CASSPQGRRDSPLHF.

The chain combines TRBV28 with TRBJ2-1; TRBD2 might be the D (6 bases). CDR1 is MDHEN, CDR2 SYDVKM, per germline. V was shortened by 4 bases and J by 6 bases, with 13 bases between the two germline ends. The CDR3 has 14 amino acids. The DNA of the CDR3 is TGTGCCAGCAGTTACTGGCTCGGGGGCAATGAGCAGTTCTTC. Its protein product is CASSYWLGGNEQFF.

The chain employs TRBV2 and TRBJ2-5; 9 bases are shared with TRBD2. The CDR3 loop spans 15 amino acids. Looked up from germline, CDR1 is SNHLY and CDR2 is FYNNEI. V was pared by 4 bases and J by 1 base, with 4 bases of the junction left unmatched. In nucleotides, the CDR3 is TGTGCCAGCAGTGGAGGCGGGGGGGCCCAAGAGACCCAGTACTTC. Translated: CASSGGGGAQETQYF.

This chain's CDR3 is CAISESGLKGQPQHF. DNA of the CDR3: TGTGCCATCAGTGAGTCGGGACTCAAGGGGCAGCCCCAGCATTTT. This chain joins TRBV10-3 and TRBJ1-5; D perhaps matches TRBD1 (5 bases). Per the germline V gene, CDR1 is ENHRY and CDR2 is SYGVKD. Trimming removed 0 bases from V and 7 bases from J, with 13 bases in between. There are 15 residues in the CDR3.

The chain is built from TRBV7-2 and TRBJ1-2; D call uncertain. The CDR3 extends over 13 amino acids. V shed 5 bases and J shed 8 bases, with 15 bases lying between them. Per the germline V gene, CDR1 is SGHTA and CDR2 is FQGNSA. DNA of the CDR3: TGTGCCAGCAGCCCACGGACTGTATGGGGCTACACCTTC. As protein: CASSPRTVWGYTF.

The chain uses TRBV24-1 and TRBJ2-5, with 8 positions matching TRBD1. V trimming: 4 bases; J trimming: 3 bases; junction bases outside the gene matches: 6. Per germline, CDR1 KGHDR and CDR2 SFDVKD. The CDR3 spans 15 residues. The CDR3 protein is CATSDPTGEEETQYF. For the CDR3, the DNA is TGTGCCACCAGTGACCCGACAGGGGAGGAAGAGACCCAGTACTTC.

This clone was seen only a few times. The V and J genes are TRBV7-3 and TRBJ1-5; D is ambiguous. The V end lost 3 bases, the J end lost 3 bases, and 6 bases lay between the germline ends. This CDR3 contains 13 residues. The germline V gene encodes CDR1 SGHTA and CDR2 FQGTGA. The CDR3 reads CASSFDTNQPQHF. Written as DNA, the CDR3 is TGTGCCAGCAGCTTCGACACCAATCAGCCCCAGCATTTT.

This chain links TRBV28 with TRBJ2-2, with 7 nucleotides matching TRBD1. Germline-derived CDR1 and CDR2 are MDHEN and SYDVKM. The CDR3 has 15 residues. With 2 bases clipped from V and 4 bases from J, the junction kept 4 bases outside the gene matches. The CDR3 DNA sequence: TGTGCCAGCAGTTTAAGAGGGGGCGGCACCGGGGAGCTGTTTTTT. Its translation is CASSLRGGGTGELFF. Variable domain in full (rest from reference TRBV28 and TRBJ2-2): DVKVTQSSRYLVKRTGEKVFLECVQDMDHENMFWYRQDPGLGLRLIYFSYDVKMKEKGDIPEGYSVSREKKERFSLILESASTNQTSMYLCASSLRGGGTGELFFGEGSRLTVL.

J is TRBJ1-1 and V is TRBV10-1, with D maybe TRBD1 (6 bases). The V gene lost 0 bases and the J gene lost 2 bases, with 10 bases spanning the gap. This CDR3 is built from 15 residues. CDR1 and CDR2 from the germline V gene are WNHNN and SYGVQD (reference sequence). CDR3 loop: CASSESNRANTEAFF. The CDR3 nucleotides read TGCGCCAGCAGTGAGTCGAACAGGGCCAACACTGAAGCTTTCTTT.

The table lists this clone with a few counts. The V and J genes are TRBV7-9 and TRBJ1-1; TRBD1 might be the D (5 bases). CDR1 and CDR2 (germline): SEHNR, FQNEAQ (reference sequence). This CDR3 is 12 amino acids long. V shed 3 bases and J shed 11 bases, with 13 bases lying between them. The CDR3 spells CASSFSRVAAFF. CDR3 DNA sequence: TGTGCCAGCAGCTTCAGCAGGGTGGCCGCTTTCTTT. The whole variable domain, remainder taken from reference TRBV7-9 and TRBJ1-1, is DTGVSQNPRHKITKRGQNVTFRCDPISEHNRLYWYRQTLGQGPEFLTYFQNEAQLEKSRLLSDRFSAERPKGSFSTLEIQRTEQGDSAMYLCASSFSRVAAFFGQGTRLTVV.

V usage is TRBV24-1 and J usage is TRBJ2-7; possibly TRBD1 for D (6 bases). CDR3 size: 15 residues. With 3 bases removed from V and 2 bases from J, the gap between germline ends came to 13 bases. Per germline, CDR1 KGHDR and CDR2 SFDVKD. CDR3 in DNA: TGTGCCACCAGTGATGGGGGACAAACGCCCTACGAGCAGTACTTC. Amino acids: CATSDGGQTPYEQYF.

This clone was recorded a few times. The chain links TRBV7-9 to TRBJ1-2, with 8 bases identical to TRBD1. The CDR3 spans 15 residues. The germline V gene has CDR1 SEHNR and CDR2 FQNEAQ (reference sequence). The ends lost 6 bases at V and 3 bases at J; junction bases unmatched: 9. CDR3 protein: CASRDRQGADYGYTF. DNA for the CDR3: TGTGCCAGCAGAGATCGGCAGGGGGCAGACTATGGCTACACCTTC.

This chain joins TRBV25-1 and TRBJ2-5, with 7 nucleotides matching TRBD2. The trim removed 1 base at V and 4 bases at J, leaving 3 bases unmatched. Germline lookup yields CDR1 MGHDK and CDR2 SYGVNS. The CDR3 consists of 14 residues. CDR3 region: CASSESGGGETQYF. Written as DNA, the CDR3 is TGTGCCAGCAGTGAATCCGGCGGGGGAGAGACCCAGTACTTC.

This sequence joins TRBV7-3 and TRBJ1-1; TRBD1 matches 7 bases. V was clipped by 2 bases and J by 1 base; unmatched bases: 1. Per germline, CDR1 SGHTA and CDR2 FQGTGA. The CDR3 consists of 14 residues. The CDR3 reads CASSLGTENTEAFF. The CDR3 DNA reads as TGTGCCAGCAGCTTAGGGACAGAGAACACTGAAGCTTTCTTT.

The chain has TRBV27 and TRBJ1-2; D is undetermined. Germline lookup yields CDR1 MNHEY and CDR2 SMNVEV (reference sequence). V was cut by 6 bases and J by 3 bases, with 8 bases left in between. The CDR3 contains 12 residues. The CDR3 here is CASSGQHYGYTF. In DNA form, the CDR3 reads TGTGCCAGCAGCGGGCAGCACTATGGCTACACCTTC.

This chain connects TRBV19 to TRBJ1-1, with D perhaps matching TRBD1 (5 bases). Trimming shortened V by 7 bases and J by 11 bases, and 23 bases separated the two germline ends. Germline V gene sequence: CDR1 LNHDA, CDR2 SQIVND (reference sequence). This CDR3 has 14 amino acids. The CDR3 protein is CASNPFGAGFAAFF. The CDR3 DNA reads as TGTGCCAGTAATCCTTTTGGGGCAGGATTTGCGGCTTTCTTT. The whole variable domain, filled in from reference TRBV19 and TRBJ1-1, reads DGGITQSPKYLFRKEGQNVTLSCEQNLNHDAMYWYRQDPGQGLRLIYYSQIVNDFQKGDIAEGYSVSREKKESFPLTVTSAQKNPTAFYLCASNPFGAGFAAFFGQGTRLTVV.

The chain is built from TRBV5-1 and TRBJ1-1; 9 bases map to TRBD1. The CDR3 has 14 residues. Looked up from germline, CDR1 is SGHRS and CDR2 is YFSETQ. Losses at the gene ends were 0 bases for V and 4 bases for J; bases not matched to a gene: 1. The CDR3 region has the DNA TGCGCCAGCAGCTTGGGGGGACAGGGCACTGAAGCTTTCTTT. The encoded protein is CASSLGGQGTEAFF.

The chain has TRBV13 and TRBJ2-3, with 11 positions matching TRBD1. Germline assignment: CDR1 PRHDT and CDR2 FYEKMQ (reference sequence). This CDR3 has 15 residues. V was clipped by 3 bases and J by 7 bases; unmatched bases: 6. The CDR3 bases are TGTGCCAGCAGCTTCGGGGACAGGGGGTGGAATACGCAGTATTTT. It is translated as CASSFGDRGWNTQYF.